What follows are 27 T cell receptor beta chains derived from one specimen sequenced in a study of T cell responses to AZD1222 COVID-19 vaccine. The repertoire was sequenced with immunoSEQ multiplex PCR; TCRdb's copy has only in-frame clones and lacks some. The sample lists fewer than 200,000 clones; around 94% were seen once. The source was peripheral blood, collected 28 days after the second dose of the MenACWY control vaccine. These receptors all stem from an adult who received the MenACWY meningococcal vaccine as a control.

The rearrangement joins TRBV30 to TRBJ2-7; D is ambiguous. CDR1 is GTSNPN, CDR2 SVGIG, per germline (reference sequence). Trimming took 3 bases from V and 3 from J, leaving 15 bases between them. This CDR3 is built from 14 residues. CDR3 bases: TGTGCCTGGAGGAAGGGTCCGGGCAGCTACGAGCAGTACTTC. The encoded protein is CAWRKGPGSYEQYF.

The chain has TRBV4-1 and TRBJ2-4; D remains unclear. This CDR3 is built from 13 residues. The V end was cut by 4 bases, the J end by 6 bases, with 10 bases between. Germline V gene lookup returns CDR1 MGHRA and CDR2 YSYEKL. The DNA for the CDR3 is TGCGCCAGCAGCCCCTTGGACCCAAACATTCAGTACTTC. This codes for CASSPLDPNIQYF.

The chain combines TRBV5-1 with TRBJ1-5; 8 nucleotides line up with TRBD1. The CDR3 totals 17 residues. Germline assignment: CDR1 SGHRS and CDR2 YFSETQ. Germline trimming cut 4 bases from V and 3 bases from J; bases unmatched to any gene: 12. CDR3 coding DNA: TGCGCCAGCAGCGTTGGGTGGGGACAGGACAACAATCAGCCCCAGCATTTT. It yields the protein CASSVGWGQDNNQPQHF.

This chain links TRBV19 with TRBJ2-7; D possibly corresponds to TRBD1 (6 bases). Trimming pared 0 bases from V and 1 base from J, leaving 13 bases between. The germline CDR1 and CDR2 sequences are LNHDA and SQIVND (reference sequence). CDR3 length: 16 amino acids. CDR3 nucleotide sequence: TGTGCCAGTAGTATAGAAGGGGGTACGGGGTCCTACGAGCAGTACTTC. It translates to CASSIEGGTGSYEQYF.

This clone was observed once. The J gene is TRBJ2-5, the V gene TRBV2; 10 nucleotides align to TRBD2. Germline assignment: CDR1 SNHLY and CDR2 FYNNEI. The ends lost 6 bases at V and 2 bases at J; junction bases unmatched: 12. The CDR3 runs to 17 residues. CDR3 sequence: CASSLWGLATIQETQYF. The CDR3 nucleotides are TGTGCCAGCAGCTTATGGGGACTAGCGACGATTCAAGAGACCCAGTACTTC.

The J gene is TRBJ2-2, the V gene TRBV19; D is tentatively TRBD1 or TRBD2 (5 bases each). The CDR3 contains 12 residues. Between the trimmed V and J ends, which lost 10 bases and 8 bases, there was a span of 14 bases. Germline CDR1 reads LNHDA; CDR2 reads SQIVND (reference sequence). The CDR3 region is CATYKGSGELFF. CDR3 DNA sequence: TGTGCCACTTACAAGGGGAGTGGGGAGCTGTTTTTT.

Note on this clone: Other DNA sequences in this specimen translate into the identical CDR3. J is TRBJ1-2 and V is TRBV2; possible D gene TRBD1, 5 bases. V was pared by 3 bases and J by 4 bases, with 9 bases between. The CDR3 totals 13 residues. Per the germline V gene, CDR1 is SNHLY and CDR2 is FYNNEI. The CDR3 DNA sequence: TGTGCCAGCAGTGAGGCGGGGGGCTATGGCTACACCTTC. Its translation: CASSEAGGYGYTF.

The chain links TRBV7-6 to TRBJ1-4, with D unresolved. The CDR3 loop spans 15 amino acids. The V end was cut by 1 base, the J end by 1 base, with 7 bases between. Per germline, CDR1 SGHVS and CDR2 FNYEAQ. DNA for the CDR3: TGTGCCAGCAGCTTAGGGAGCAAAACTAATGAAAAACTGTTTTTT. This encodes CASSLGSKTNEKLFF.

The V gene is TRBV16, the J gene TRBJ1-1; no firm D call. Trimming removed 2 bases at V and 5 bases at J, with 12 bases between. The CDR3 spans 14 residues. Germline CDR1 is KGHSY and CDR2 is FQNENV. CDR3 amino acids: CASSQIGLNTEAFF. DNA for the CDR3: TGTGCCAGCAGCCAAATAGGGCTCAATACTGAAGCTTTCTTT.

This clone came up a few times. CDR3 bases: TGTGCCAGCAGCTCGAGCACTAGCGGGATCCTGGGCCGTCTTAACGAGCAGTACTTC. Protein sequence: CASSSSTSGILGRLNEQYF. This chain joins TRBV7-6 and TRBJ2-7, with 10 bases identical to TRBD2. CDR3 length: 19 residues. CDR1 is SGHVS and CDR2 is FNYEAQ in the germline V gene. With 4 bases clipped from V and 5 bases from J, the junction kept 20 bases outside the gene matches.

This rearrangement joins TRBV30 to TRBJ1-5; no reliable D call. Germline V gene lookup returns CDR1 GTSNPN and CDR2 SVGIG (reference sequence). The CDR3 sequence is 12 residues long. The V end was cut by 5 bases, the J end by 4 bases, with 9 bases between. The CDR3 spells CAWSGGNQPQHF. The CDR3, as DNA: TGTGCCTGGTCCGGTGGTAATCAGCCCCAGCATTTT.

The chain couples TRBV6-6 to TRBJ1-5, with D hard to call. The CDR3 has 14 amino acids. The germline V gene encodes CDR1 MNHNY and CDR2 SVGAGI (reference sequence). V lost 2 bases and J 6 bases, leaving 11 bases between the germline ends. The CDR3 reads CASSYHTKRQPQHF. CDR3 coding DNA: TGTGCCAGCAGTTACCATACTAAACGTCAGCCCCAGCATTTT.

In this sample, this clone turned up a few times. The V gene is TRBV27, the J gene TRBJ2-1; TRBD2 might be the D (5 bases). Trimming pared 0 bases from V and 1 base from J, leaving 7 bases between. The CDR3 totals 15 residues. The germline CDR1 and CDR2 sequences are MNHEY and SMNVEV (reference sequence). In nucleotides, the CDR3 is TGTGCCAGCAGTTTATCGAGGAGGTCCTACAATGAGCAGTTCTTC. The encoded protein is CASSLSRRSYNEQFF.

This clone has a single count. The J gene is TRBJ1-3, the V gene TRBV9; D unresolved. Germline V lookup: CDR1 SGDLS, CDR2 YYNGEE. CDR3 length equals 14 residues. The V and J ends lost 1 base and 4 bases respectively, with 9 bases between them. The CDR3 region has the DNA TGTGCCAGCAGCGTATATCCGAGAGGAAACACCATATATTTT. Protein: CASSVYPRGNTIYF.

V is TRBV13 and J is TRBJ2-1; D ambiguous. Trimming pared 2 bases from V and 9 bases from J, leaving 8 bases between. CDR1 and CDR2 from the germline V gene are PRHDT and FYEKMQ (reference sequence). The CDR3 totals 12 residues. CDR3 sequence (DNA): TGTGCCAGCAGCTTATCGGATTCTGAGCAGTTCTTC. Encoded protein: CASSLSDSEQFF.

This chain joins TRBV2 and TRBJ2-3, with 10 bases lining up with TRBD2. Trimming took 6 bases from V and 6 from J; bases not matched to a gene: 6. There are 14 residues in the CDR3. From germline, CDR1 is SNHLY and CDR2 FYNNEI. In nucleotides, the CDR3 is TGTGCCAGCAGGTGGACTAGCGGCCCGGATACGCAGTATTTT. Its protein product is CASRWTSGPDTQYF.

This chain uses TRBV20-1 with TRBJ2-7; 13 nucleotides align to TRBD2. Trimming took 3 bases from V and 2 from J; bases not matched to a gene: 4. The CDR3 is made up of 15 amino acids. Germline V gene data show CDR1 as DFQATT and CDR2 as SNEGSKA (reference sequence). The CDR3 sequence is CSASRTSGGTYEQYF. The CDR3 nucleotides read TGCAGTGCTAGTCGGACTAGCGGGGGAACCTACGAGCAGTACTTC.

The V call is TRBV5-4, the J call TRBJ1-2, with no clear D. The CDR3 length is 14 residues. Trimming took off 2 bases at V and 0 bases at J, with 8 bases between the two ends. Germline CDR1 and CDR2: SGHNT and YYREEE (reference sequence). In DNA form, the CDR3 reads TGTGCCAGCAGCTTACCGGATTCTAACTATGGCTACACCTTC. This encodes CASSLPDSNYGYTF.

This clone has a single count. The chain uses TRBV24-1 and TRBJ2-2; TRBD1 agrees at 7 bases. The CDR3 consists of 16 residues. The germline CDR1 and CDR2 sequences are KGHDR and SFDVKD. J was trimmed by 6 bases and V by 1 base; bases with no gene match: 7. The CDR3 DNA follows: TGTGCCACCAGTGATTTAGACCGAGGGGGCCCCGGGGAGCTGTTTTTT. Translation: CATSDLDRGGPGELFF.

The chain links TRBV5-1 to TRBJ1-2; 9 bases map to TRBD1. Trimming cost V 4 bases and J 7 bases; bases outside gene matches: 8. The CDR3 covers 14 residues. Germline CDR1 is SGHRS and CDR2 is YFSETQ. The CDR3 is CASSLSGTGSGYTF. CDR3 sequence (DNA): TGCGCCAGCAGCCTCTCCGGGACAGGGTCTGGCTACACCTTC.

The count of this clone is one. The J gene is TRBJ2-7, the V gene TRBV4-2; 7 bases map to TRBD2. Germline loops: CDR1 LGHNA, CDR2 YNFKEQ. J lost 4 bases, V lost 1 base, and 10 bases had no gene match. The CDR3 extends over 16 amino acids. CDR3 amino acids: CASSQVGMSGEYEQYF. The CDR3 nucleotides are TGTGCCAGCAGCCAAGTAGGGATGAGCGGGGAGTACGAGCAGTACTTC.

This sequence joins TRBV9 and TRBJ2-7, with 11 bases aligning to TRBD2. Germline V gives CDR1 SGDLS, CDR2 YYNGEE. V lost 4 bases and J lost 3; bases outside the gene matches: 6. The CDR3 has 15 residues. The CDR3 bases are TGTGCCAGCAGCCCCGGACTAGCGGGTTTCTACGAGCAGTACTTC. It codes for CASSPGLAGFYEQYF.

The gene calls are TRBV7-3 and TRBJ2-2; D possibly corresponds to TRBD2 (6 bases). The length of the CDR3 is 15 residues. The germline CDR1 and CDR2 sequences are SGHTA and FQGTGA. Trimming pared 4 bases from V and 5 bases from J, leaving 14 bases between. DNA for the CDR3: TGTGCCAGCAGCTCTCTCGGGAGTATGACCGGGGAGCTGTTTTTT. This gives the protein CASSSLGSMTGELFF.

This clone was picked up a small number of times. V and J are TRBV7-9 and TRBJ1-2; a weak D match, TRBD1 (6 bases). The CDR3 is 15 amino acids. CDR1 and CDR2 (germline): SEHNR, FQNEAQ (reference sequence). Trimming took 0 bases from V and 8 from J, leaving 16 bases between them. CDR3 region: CASSLANGGREGYTF. For the CDR3, the DNA is TGTGCCAGCAGCTTAGCGAATGGGGGGCGCGAAGGCTACACCTTC.

The rearrangement uses TRBV30 and TRBJ2-7; D not resolved. This CDR3 is built from 12 residues. Germline-derived CDR1 and CDR2 are GTSNPN and SVGIG (reference sequence). The germline V and J ends were trimmed by 3 bases and 6 bases, with 12 bases remaining between them. The CDR3 DNA is TGTGCCTGGAGGGGAATGGACCCCGAGCAGTACTTC. This codes for CAWRGMDPEQYF.

The rearrangement links TRBV7-3 to TRBJ2-1; TRBD2 might be the D (5 bases). Germline CDR1 SGHTA, CDR2 FQGTGA. With 3 bases removed from V and 8 bases from J, the gap between germline ends came to 11 bases. This CDR3 has 13 residues. The CDR3 DNA follows: TGTGCCAGCAGCTTTACGGGGTTTGATGAGCAGTTCTTC. Translated: CASSFTGFDEQFF.

The chain recombines TRBV11-3 with TRBJ1-2; TRBD1 agrees at 7 bases. The CDR3 is 15 amino acids. The ends lost 5 bases at V and 3 bases at J; junction bases unmatched: 9. Germline V lookup: CDR1 SGHNT, CDR2 YENEEA. This chain's CDR3 is CASSPRQGRDYGYTF. The CDR3 DNA sequence: TGTGCCAGCAGCCCGCGACAGGGCCGTGACTATGGCTACACCTTC.